These T cell receptor beta chains were read from a single sample in a study of post-analysis software for immune sequencing data. One entry per CDR3 protein, called by TCRdb with MiXCR from the PCR reads. Of around 500,000 distinct CDR3 sequences listed, approximately 31% are singletons. The sequenced sample was blood. The receptors here all came from a girl aged 2 to 17 with multiple sclerosis. The CDR3 runs from the conserved cysteine through the conserved F or W. The order of the fields is clone size, V gene, D gene, J gene, CDR3 protein, CDR3 DNA. The D gene is left open where the match is weak. Clone size is given for some rows only: seen once, a few or many times, or a class if the clone is expanded.

.	TRBV24-1	.	TRBJ1-1	CATSDAQGREAFF	TGTGCCACCAGTGATGCCCAGGGTAGGGAAGCTTTCTTT
few	TRBV20-1	TRBD2	TRBJ2-1	CSARGSGGSYNEQFF	TGCAGTGCTAGGGGGAGCGGGGGGTCCTACAATGAGCAGTTCTTC
few	TRBV6-7	TRBD2	TRBJ2-1	CASTGLAVNEQFF	TGTGCCAGCACGGGACTAGCGGTTAATGAGCAGTTCTTC
many	TRBV15	TRBD1	TRBJ1-2	CATGQGASTFYGYTF	TGTGCCACAGGACAGGGGGCATCGACCTTCTATGGCTACACCTTC
few	TRBV24-1	.	TRBJ2-1	CATSDYNDNEQFF	TGTGCCACCAGTGACTACAATGACAATGAGCAGTTCTTC
.	TRBV4-1	TRBD2	TRBJ2-5	CASSQTSGGVFGTQYF	TGCGCCAGCAGCCAAACTAGCGGGGGGGTTTTCGGGACCCAGTACTTC
few	TRBV20-1	.	TRBJ1-6	CSAPTGLYNSPLHF	TGCAGTGCCCCGACGGGACTCTATAATTCACCCCTCCACTTT
.	TRBV3-1	.	TRBJ1-2	CASSPQTRGWGGYTF	TGTGCCAGCAGCCCCCAAACACGGGGTTGGGGAGGCTACACCTTT
many	TRBV5-1	.	TRBJ2-7	CASSLVGKEEQYF	TGCGCCAGCAGCTTGGTAGGAAAGGAAGAGCAGTACTTC
.	TRBV5-1	TRBD1	TRBJ2-7	CASNRDRGGYEQYF	TGCGCCAGCAACCGGGACAGGGGTGGCTACGAGCAGTACTTC
.	TRBV3-1	TRBD2	TRBJ2-7	CASSQDWLGGDEQYF	TGTGCCAGCAGCCAAGACTGGCTCGGGGGGGACGAGCAGTACTTC
few	TRBV3-1	.	TRBJ1-2	CASSPNPQGKRYTF	TGTGCCAGCAGCCCAAACCCGCAGGGAAAGAGGTACACCTTC
few	TRBV7-9	.	TRBJ2-4	CASSLGLGAKNIQYF	TGTGCCAGCAGCTTAGGGTTGGGAGCCAAAAACATTCAGTACTTC
few	TRBV12-3/TRBV12-4	.	TRBJ1-2	CASSLGRGVGIRPYGYTF	TGTGCCAGCAGTTTAGGAAGGGGAGTCGGGATAAGGCCTTATGGCTACACCTTC
few	TRBV4-1	.	TRBJ1-1	CASSREVVGAYTEAFF	TGCGCCAGCAGCCGAGAGGTTGTTGGGGCGTACACTGAAGCTTTCTTT
.	TRBV27	TRBD1	TRBJ1-4	CASSFRPGQGNEKLFF	TGTGCCAGCAGTTTCAGACCGGGACAGGGCAACGAAAAACTGTTTTTT
.	TRBV29-1	TRBD1	TRBJ1-2	CSVIQGKTQGYTF	TGCAGCGTAATACAGGGGAAAACTCAGGGCTACACCTTC
few	TRBV7-9	TRBD2	TRBJ2-3	CASSFGLGLAGWTDTQYF	TGTGCCAGCAGCTTCGGACTGGGACTAGCGGGGTGGACAGATACGCAGTATTTT
few	TRBV20-1	TRBD2	TRBJ2-1	CSARGAVQRGGANYNEQFF	TGCAGTGCTAGGGGGGCAGTCCAACGCGGGGGGGCGAACTACAATGAGCAGTTCTTC
.	TRBV7-8	.	TRBJ2-1	CASSLRDSNRVQFF	TGTGCCAGCAGCTTGCGGGACTCCAATCGGGTGCAGTTCTTC
.	TRBV15	.	TRBJ2-5	CATSTIRGSTETQYF	TGTGCCACCAGCACAATCAGGGGTTCAACAGAGACCCAGTACTTC
once	TRBV5-5	.	TRBJ2-5	CASSSSRQRQETQYF	TGTGCCAGCAGCTCGTCGAGACAGAGGCAAGAGACCCAGTACTTC
few	TRBV18	TRBD1	TRBJ1-1	CASSPEQGLMNTEAFF	TGTGCCAGCTCACCTGAACAGGGGTTGATGAACACTGAAGCTTTCTTT
few	TRBV20-1	.	TRBJ1-2	CSALLGYTF	TGCAGTGCCTTACTTGGCTACACCTTC
few	TRBV27	TRBD1	TRBJ2-1	CASSPWDRGNEQFF	TGTGCCAGCAGTCCATGGGACAGAGGCAATGAGCAGTTCTTC
.	TRBV5-1	.	TRBJ2-5	CASSLPNWGLETQYF	TGCGCCAGCAGCTTACCAAATTGGGGGCTGGAGACCCAGTACTTC
few	TRBV29-1	.	TRBJ1-1	CSVVQVTEAFF	TGCAGCGTTGTACAGGTGACTGAAGCTTTCTTT
few	TRBV20-1	TRBD2	TRBJ2-3	CSAGAAGETDTQYF	TGCAGTGCTGGAGCAGCGGGGGAGACAGATACGCAGTATTTT
.	TRBV27	.	TRBJ2-3	CASSLSLGEATDTQYF	TGTGCCAGCAGTTTATCGTTGGGCGAAGCCACAGATACGCAGTATTTT
many	TRBV20-1	.	TRBJ2-7	CSVGGRSYYEQYF	TGCAGTGTAGGTGGTCGCAGTTATTACGAGCAGTACTTC
.	TRBV6-4	.	TRBJ1-2	CASSDSFRSSTYGYTF	TGTGCCAGCAGTGACTCGTTCAGGTCTTCCACCTATGGCTACACCTTC
.	TRBV20-1	.	TRBJ2-1	CSARDTAYNEQFF	TGCAGTGCTAGAGATACGGCTTACAATGAGCAGTTCTTC
.	TRBV27	.	TRBJ1-4	CASRREKLFF	TGTGCCAGCAGGCGTGAAAAACTGTTTTTT
few	TRBV28	.	TRBJ1-1	CASSLDTHTEAFF	TGTGCCAGCAGTTTGGACACCCACACTGAAGCTTTCTTT
.	TRBV28	.	TRBJ2-3	CASSTGASAQDTQYF	TGTGCCAGCAGTACCGGGGCCTCCGCCCAAGATACGCAGTATTTT
.	TRBV10-2	.	TRBJ2-2	CASSEWQYTGELFF	TGCGCCAGCAGTGAGTGGCAGTACACCGGGGAGCTGTTTTTT
.	TRBV4-1	.	TRBJ1-1	CASSQDWAGYTEAFF	TGCGCCAGCAGCCAAGATTGGGCAGGATACACTGAAGCTTTCTTT
.	TRBV24-1	TRBD2	TRBJ2-7	CATSDSGTSGEIEQYF	TGTGCCACCAGTGATAGTGGGACTAGCGGGGAAATCGAGCAGTACTTC
.	TRBV5-5	.	TRBJ2-3	CASIPGDPTDTQYF	TGTGCCAGCATCCCGGGGGACCCCACAGATACGCAGTATTTT
few	TRBV6-6	TRBD2	TRBJ2-1	CARRTSSYNEQFF	TGTGCCAGACGGACTAGCTCTTACAATGAGCAGTTCTTC
.	TRBV4-2	TRBD2	TRBJ2-1	CASSQAPSGTSYNEQFF	TGTGCCAGCAGCCAAGCCCCTAGCGGAACATCCTACAATGAGCAGTTCTTC
.	TRBV27	.	TRBJ1-2	CASSLTRASVDYGYTF	TGTGCCAGCAGTTTAACCAGGGCCAGCGTTGACTATGGCTACACCTTC
few	TRBV5-1	.	TRBJ1-1	CASSSGTGVMNTEAFF	TGCGCCAGCAGCTCAGGAACAGGTGTTATGAACACTGAAGCTTTCTTT
.	TRBV5-1	.	TRBJ2-1	CASSHRGSGTNNEQFF	TGCGCCAGCAGCCACAGAGGTTCCGGGACAAACAATGAGCAGTTCTTC
.	TRBV7-6	TRBD1	TRBJ1-1	CASSPPTGTEAFF	TGTGCCAGCAGCCCTCCGACAGGGACTGAAGCTTTCTTT
few	TRBV4-1	.	TRBJ2-1	CASSQLDRDYNEQFF	TGCGCCAGCAGCCAGCTCGACCGGGACTACAATGAGCAGTTCTTC